This T cell receptor beta chain was sequenced during a study of cytomegalovirus exposure and HLA in healthy donors. V lost 2 bases to trimming and J lost 5 bases, with 22 bases between them. CDR3 length: 18 amino acids. Per the germline V gene, CDR1 is SGHVS and CDR2 is FQNEAQ. Both 60 Vbeta primers and 13 Jbeta primers went into the PCR. TCRdb's copy holds only in-frame clones and misses some; the assay was immunoSEQ multiplex PCR. There are under 200,000 clones in the sample; around 79% occur only once, and 4.4% lies in the top ten. Sequenced material: PBMCs. The chain recombines TRBV7-8 with TRBJ2-1; the D gene is possibly TRBD1 (5 bases). This TCR was recovered from a woman younger than 45 in good health and CMV-seropositive. Here the CDR3 DNA reads TGTGCCAGCAGCTTATATCCGATGGGGCAGGGCCTAAACAATGAGCAGTTCTTC. It is translated as CASSLYPMGQGLNNEQFF.